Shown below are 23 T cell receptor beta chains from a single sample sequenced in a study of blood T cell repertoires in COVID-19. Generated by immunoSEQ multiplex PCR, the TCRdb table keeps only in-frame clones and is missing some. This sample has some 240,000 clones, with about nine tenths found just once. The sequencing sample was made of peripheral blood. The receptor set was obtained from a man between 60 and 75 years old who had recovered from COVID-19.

DNA for the CDR3: TGTGCCAGCTCACCAACAGGGGTAGGCAATCAGCCCCAGCATTTT. Its translation: CASSPTGVGNQPQHF. The J gene is TRBJ1-5, the V gene TRBV18; 7 bases fit TRBD1. Looked up from germline, CDR1 is KGHSH and CDR2 is LQKENI. With 2 bases clipped from V and 2 bases from J, the junction kept 3 bases outside the gene matches. CDR3 length: 15 amino acids.

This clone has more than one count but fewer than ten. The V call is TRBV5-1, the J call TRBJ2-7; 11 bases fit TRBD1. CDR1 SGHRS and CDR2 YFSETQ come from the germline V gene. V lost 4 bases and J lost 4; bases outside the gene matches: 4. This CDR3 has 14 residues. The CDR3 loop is CASSVGTGGYEQYF. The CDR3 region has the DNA TGCGCCAGCAGCGTCGGGACAGGGGGTTACGAGCAGTACTTC.

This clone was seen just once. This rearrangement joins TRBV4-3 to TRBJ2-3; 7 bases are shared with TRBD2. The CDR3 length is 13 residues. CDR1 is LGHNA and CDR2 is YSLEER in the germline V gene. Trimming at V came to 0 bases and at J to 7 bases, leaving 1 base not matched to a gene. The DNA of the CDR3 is TGCGCCAGCAGCCAAGAGGGGACTAATACGCAGTATTTT. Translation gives CASSQEGTNTQYF.

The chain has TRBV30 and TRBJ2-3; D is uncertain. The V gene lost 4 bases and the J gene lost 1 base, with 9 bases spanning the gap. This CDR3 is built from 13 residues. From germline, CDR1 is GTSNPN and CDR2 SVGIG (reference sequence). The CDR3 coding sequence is TGTGCCTGGACCCAACTGGGCACAGATACGCAGTATTTT. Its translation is CAWTQLGTDTQYF. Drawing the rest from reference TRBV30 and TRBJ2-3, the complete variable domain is SQTIHQWPATLVQPVGSPLSLECTVEGTSNPNLYWYRQAAGRGLQLLFYSVGIGQISSEVPQNLSASRPQDRQFILSSKKLLLSDSGFYLCAWTQLGTDTQYFGPGTRLTVL.

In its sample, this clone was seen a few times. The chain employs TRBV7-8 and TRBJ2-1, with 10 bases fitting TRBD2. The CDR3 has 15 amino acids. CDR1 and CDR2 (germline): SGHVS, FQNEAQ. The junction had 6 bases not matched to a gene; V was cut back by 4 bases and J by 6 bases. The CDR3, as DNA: TGTGCCAGCAGCTCCCGGACTAGCGGCCTCAATGAGCAGTTCTTC. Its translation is CASSSRTSGLNEQFF.

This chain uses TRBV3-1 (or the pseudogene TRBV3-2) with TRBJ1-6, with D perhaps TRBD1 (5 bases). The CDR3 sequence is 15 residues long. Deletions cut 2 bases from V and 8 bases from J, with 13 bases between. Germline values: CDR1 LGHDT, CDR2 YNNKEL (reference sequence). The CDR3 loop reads CASSQPGQGYSPLHF. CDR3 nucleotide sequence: TGTGCCAGCAGCCAACCGGGTCAGGGATATTCACCCCTCCACTTT.

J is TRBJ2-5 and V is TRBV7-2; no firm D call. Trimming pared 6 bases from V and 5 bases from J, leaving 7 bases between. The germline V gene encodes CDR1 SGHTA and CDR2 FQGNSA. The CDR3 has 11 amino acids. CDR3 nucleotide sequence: TGTGCCAGCAGACTAAGGGAGACCCAGTACTTC. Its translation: CASRLRETQYF.

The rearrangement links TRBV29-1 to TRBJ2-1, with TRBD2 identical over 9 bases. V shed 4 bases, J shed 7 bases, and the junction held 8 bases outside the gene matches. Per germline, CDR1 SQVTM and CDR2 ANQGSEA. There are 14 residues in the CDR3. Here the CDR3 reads CSVVPGLAGNEQFF. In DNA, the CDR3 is TGCAGCGTTGTACCGGGACTAGCTGGGAATGAGCAGTTCTTC.

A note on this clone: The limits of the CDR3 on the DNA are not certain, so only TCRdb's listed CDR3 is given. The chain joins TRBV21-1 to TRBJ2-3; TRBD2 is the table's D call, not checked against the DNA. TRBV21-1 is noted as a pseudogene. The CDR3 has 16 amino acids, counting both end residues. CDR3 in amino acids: CASSKVGSGSTDTQYF.

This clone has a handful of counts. The CDR3 spells CASRARGTDAYEQYF. In DNA form, the CDR3 reads TGTGCCAGTAGAGCGAGGGGGACAGACGCCTACGAGCAGTACTTC. The chain combines TRBV19 with TRBJ2-7; 7 nucleotides align to TRBD1. The CDR3 sequence is 15 residues long. Germline loops: CDR1 LNHDA, CDR2 SQIVND (reference sequence). V dropped 6 bases and J dropped 2; count of bases not matched to a gene: 10. Full variable domain (remainder filled in from reference TRBV19 and TRBJ2-7): DGGITQSPKYLFRKEGQNVTLSCEQNLNHDAMYWYRQDPGQGLRLIYYSQIVNDFQKGDIAEGYSVSREKKESFPLTVTSAQKNPTAFYLCASRARGTDAYEQYFGPGTRLTVT.

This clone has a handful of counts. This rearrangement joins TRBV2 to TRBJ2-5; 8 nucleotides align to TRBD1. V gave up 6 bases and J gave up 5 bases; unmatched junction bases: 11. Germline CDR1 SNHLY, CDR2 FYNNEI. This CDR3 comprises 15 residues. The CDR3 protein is CASRVFDRGTETQYF. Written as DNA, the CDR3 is TGTGCCAGCAGGGTTTTTGACAGGGGAACGGAGACCCAGTACTTC.

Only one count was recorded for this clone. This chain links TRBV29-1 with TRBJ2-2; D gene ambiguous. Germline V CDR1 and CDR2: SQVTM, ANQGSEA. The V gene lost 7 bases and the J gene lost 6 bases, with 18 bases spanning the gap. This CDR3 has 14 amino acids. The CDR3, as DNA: TGCAGCGACTTGCCACTTCTAAGCCCCGGGGAGCTGTTTTTT. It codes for CSDLPLLSPGELFF.

The CDR3 protein is CSVQGADTQYF. The CDR3 bases are TGCAGCGTACAGGGGGCAGATACGCAGTATTTT. The rearrangement joins TRBV29-1 to TRBJ2-3; 8 nucleotides line up with TRBD1. After removal of 6 bases from V and 4 bases from J, the junction contained 0 bases not matched to a gene. This CDR3 has 11 residues. Germline CDR1 and CDR2: SQVTM and ANQGSEA.

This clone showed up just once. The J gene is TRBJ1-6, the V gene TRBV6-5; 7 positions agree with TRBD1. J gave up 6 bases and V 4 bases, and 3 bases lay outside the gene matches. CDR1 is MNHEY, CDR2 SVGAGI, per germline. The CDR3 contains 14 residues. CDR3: CASSFGTANSPLHF. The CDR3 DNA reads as TGTGCCAGCAGTTTTGGGACAGCTAATTCACCCCTCCACTTT.

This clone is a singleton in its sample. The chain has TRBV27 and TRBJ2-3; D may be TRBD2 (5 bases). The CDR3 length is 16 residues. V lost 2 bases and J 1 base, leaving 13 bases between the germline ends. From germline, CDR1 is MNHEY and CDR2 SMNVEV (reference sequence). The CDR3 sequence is CASSLVRRQGTDTQYF. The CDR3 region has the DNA TGTGCCAGCAGTTTAGTGCGGAGGCAGGGCACAGATACGCAGTATTTT.

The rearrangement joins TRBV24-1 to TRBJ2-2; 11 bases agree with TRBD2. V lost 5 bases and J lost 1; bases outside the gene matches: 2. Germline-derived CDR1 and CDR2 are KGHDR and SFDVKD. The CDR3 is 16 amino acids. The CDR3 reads CATSAGLAENTGELFF. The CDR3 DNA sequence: TGTGCCACCAGTGCGGGACTAGCGGAGAACACCGGGGAGCTGTTTTTT.

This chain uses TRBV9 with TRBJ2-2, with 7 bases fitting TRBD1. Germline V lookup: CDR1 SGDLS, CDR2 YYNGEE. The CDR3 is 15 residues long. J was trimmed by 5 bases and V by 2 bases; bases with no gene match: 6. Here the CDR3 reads CASSVSGGNTGELFF. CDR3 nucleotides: TGTGCCAGCAGCGTTTCAGGGGGAAATACCGGGGAGCTGTTTTTT. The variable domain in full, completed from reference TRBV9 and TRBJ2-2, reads DSGVTQTPKHLITATGQRVTLRCSPRSGDLSVYWYQQSLDQGLQFLIQYYNGEERAKGNILERFSAQQFPDLHSELNLSSLELGDSALYFCASSVSGGNTGELFFGEGSRLTVL.

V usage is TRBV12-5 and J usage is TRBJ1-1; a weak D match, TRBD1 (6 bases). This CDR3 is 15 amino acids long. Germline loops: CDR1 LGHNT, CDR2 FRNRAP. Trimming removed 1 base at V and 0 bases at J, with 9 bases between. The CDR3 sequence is CASGLATGLNTEAFF. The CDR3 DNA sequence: TGTGCTAGTGGTTTGGCGACAGGATTGAACACTGAAGCTTTCTTT.

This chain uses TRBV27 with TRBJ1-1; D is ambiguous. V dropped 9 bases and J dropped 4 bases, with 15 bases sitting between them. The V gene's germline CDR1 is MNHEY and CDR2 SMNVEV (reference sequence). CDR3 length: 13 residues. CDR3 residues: CASHRREGTEAFF. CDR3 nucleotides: TGTGCCAGTCACCGACGAGAGGGCACTGAAGCTTTCTTT.

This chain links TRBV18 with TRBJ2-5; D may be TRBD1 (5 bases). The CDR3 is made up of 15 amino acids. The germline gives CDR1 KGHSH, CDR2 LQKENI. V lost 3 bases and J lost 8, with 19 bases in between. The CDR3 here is CASSPPSLLRGTQYF. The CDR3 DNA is TGTGCCAGCTCACCTCCGTCCCTCCTAAGGGGAACCCAGTACTTC.

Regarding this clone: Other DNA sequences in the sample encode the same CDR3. CDR3 DNA sequence: TGTGCCAGCAGCTTTAGGGGGAACACTGAAGCTTTCTTT. Its protein is CASSFRGNTEAFF. The chain has TRBV12-3 or TRBV12-4 and TRBJ1-1; maybe TRBD1 (5 bases). The CDR3 spans 13 residues. With 6 bases removed from V and 1 base from J, the gap between germline ends came to 9 bases.

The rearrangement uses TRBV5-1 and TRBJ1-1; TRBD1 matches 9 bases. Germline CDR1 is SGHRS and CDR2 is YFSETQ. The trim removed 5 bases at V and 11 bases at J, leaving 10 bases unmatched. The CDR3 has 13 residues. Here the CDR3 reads CASRGTGGLDAFF. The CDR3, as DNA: TGCGCCAGCAGGGGAACAGGGGGCTTGGATGCTTTCTTT.

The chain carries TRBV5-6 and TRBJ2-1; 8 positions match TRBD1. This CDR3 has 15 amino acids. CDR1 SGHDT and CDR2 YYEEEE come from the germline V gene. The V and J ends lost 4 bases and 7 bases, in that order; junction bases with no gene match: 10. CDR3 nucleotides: TGTGCCAGCAGCCAATCATCGACAGGGGTAAATGAGCAGTTCTTC. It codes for CASSQSSTGVNEQFF. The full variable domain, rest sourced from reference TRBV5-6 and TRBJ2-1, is DAGVTQSPTHLIKTRGQQVTLRCSPKSGHDTVSWYQQALGQGPQFIFQYYEEEERQRGNFPDRFSGHQFPNYSSELNVNALLLGDSALYLCASSQSSTGVNEQFFGPGTRLTVL.